Sequencing of this TCR beta chain was carried out in a study of cytomegalovirus exposure and HLA in healthy donors. Study in general: Most donors, 81% of over 300 genotyped, fell in the Caucasian-associated ancestry cluster. Regarding the study as a whole: In a later analysis, V- and J-gene trimming of beta chains associated with a DCLRE1C missense variant, replicated independently.

CDR1 MGHRA and CDR2 YSYEKL come from the germline V gene. The CDR3 sequence is 16 residues long. V lost 2 bases and J lost 0, with 13 bases in between. The PCR used 60 Vbeta and 13 Jbeta primers. Data came from immunoSEQ multiplex PCR; TCRdb stores just in-frame clones and leaves some out. The sample has approximately 150,000 clones, approximately 85% seen once. Comments on this clone: Its antigen is unidentified.

The sequenced sample was PBMCs. The rearrangement joins TRBV4-1 to TRBJ1-1, with D uncertain. This receptor was obtained from a girl aged 10 to 17 in good health and CMV-seropositive. The CDR3 loop reads CASSQRPTEMNTEAFF. The DNA of the CDR3 is TGCGCCAGCAGCCAACGTCCAACAGAAATGAACACTGAAGCTTTCTTT.